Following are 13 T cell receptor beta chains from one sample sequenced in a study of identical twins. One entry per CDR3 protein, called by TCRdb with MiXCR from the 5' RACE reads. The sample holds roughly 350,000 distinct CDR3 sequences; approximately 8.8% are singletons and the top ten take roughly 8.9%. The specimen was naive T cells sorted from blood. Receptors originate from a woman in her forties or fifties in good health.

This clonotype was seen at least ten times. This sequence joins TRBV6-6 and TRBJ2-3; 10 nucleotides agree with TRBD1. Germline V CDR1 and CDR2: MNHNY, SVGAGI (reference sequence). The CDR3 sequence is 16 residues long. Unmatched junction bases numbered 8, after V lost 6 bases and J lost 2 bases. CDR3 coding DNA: TGTGCCAGCAGCATCCCGGGACAGGGGCTCACAGATACGCAGTATTTT. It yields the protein CASSIPGQGLTDTQYF.

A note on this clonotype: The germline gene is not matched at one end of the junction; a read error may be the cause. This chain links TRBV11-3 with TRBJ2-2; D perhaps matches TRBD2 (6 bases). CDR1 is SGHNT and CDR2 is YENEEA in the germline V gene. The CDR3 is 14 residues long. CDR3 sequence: CASRKRENPGELFF. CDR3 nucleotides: TGTGCCAGCAGGAAACGGGAGAACCCCGGGGAGCTGTTTTTT.

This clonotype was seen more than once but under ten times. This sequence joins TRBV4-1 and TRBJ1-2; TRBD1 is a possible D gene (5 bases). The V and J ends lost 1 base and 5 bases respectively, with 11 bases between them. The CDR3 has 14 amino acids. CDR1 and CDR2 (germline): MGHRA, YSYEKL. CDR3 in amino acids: CASSQVGGDYGYTF. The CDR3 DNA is TGCGCCAGCAGCCAAGTAGGAGGGGATTATGGCTACACCTTC.

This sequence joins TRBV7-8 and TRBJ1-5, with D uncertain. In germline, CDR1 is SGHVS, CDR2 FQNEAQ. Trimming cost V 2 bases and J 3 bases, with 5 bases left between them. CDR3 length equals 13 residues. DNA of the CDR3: TGTGCCAGCAGCTTAAACGCCAATCAGCCCCAGCATTTT. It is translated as CASSLNANQPQHF.

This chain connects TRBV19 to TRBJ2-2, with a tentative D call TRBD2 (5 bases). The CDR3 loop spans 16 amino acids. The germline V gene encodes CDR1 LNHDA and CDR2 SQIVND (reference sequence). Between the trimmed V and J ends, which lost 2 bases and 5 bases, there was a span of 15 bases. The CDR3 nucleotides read TGTGCCAGTAGTATAAGGGCCAAGACGGGAACCGGGGAGCTGTTTTTT. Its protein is CASSIRAKTGTGELFF.

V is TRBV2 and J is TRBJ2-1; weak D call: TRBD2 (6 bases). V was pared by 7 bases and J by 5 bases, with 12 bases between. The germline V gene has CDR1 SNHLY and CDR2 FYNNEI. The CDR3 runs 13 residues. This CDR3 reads CASNRDFDNEQFF. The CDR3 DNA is TGTGCCAGCAACCGGGACTTCGACAATGAGCAGTTCTTC.

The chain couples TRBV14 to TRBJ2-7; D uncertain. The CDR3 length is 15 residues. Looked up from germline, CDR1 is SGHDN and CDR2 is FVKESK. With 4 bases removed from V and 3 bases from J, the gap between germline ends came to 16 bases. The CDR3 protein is CASSPRRTKIYEQYF. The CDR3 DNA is TGTGCCAGCAGCCCCAGACGAACTAAAATCTACGAGCAGTACTTC.

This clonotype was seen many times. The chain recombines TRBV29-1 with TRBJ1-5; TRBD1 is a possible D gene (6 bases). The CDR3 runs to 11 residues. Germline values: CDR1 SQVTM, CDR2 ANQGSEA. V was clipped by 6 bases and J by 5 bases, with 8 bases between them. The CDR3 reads CSVPGDQPQHF. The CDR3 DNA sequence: TGCAGCGTCCCAGGGGATCAGCCCCAGCATTTT.

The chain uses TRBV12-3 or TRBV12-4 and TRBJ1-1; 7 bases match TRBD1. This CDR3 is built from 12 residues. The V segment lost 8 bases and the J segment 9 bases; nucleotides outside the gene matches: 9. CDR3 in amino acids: CASDSVTGQAFF. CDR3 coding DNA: TGTGCCAGCGATAGTGTGACAGGGCAAGCTTTCTTT.

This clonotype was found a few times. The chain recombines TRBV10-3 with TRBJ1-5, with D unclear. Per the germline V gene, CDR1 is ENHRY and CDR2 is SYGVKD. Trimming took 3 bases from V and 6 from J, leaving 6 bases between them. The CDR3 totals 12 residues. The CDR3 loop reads CAISDKGQPQHF. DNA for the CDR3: TGTGCCATCAGTGATAAGGGTCAGCCCCAGCATTTT.

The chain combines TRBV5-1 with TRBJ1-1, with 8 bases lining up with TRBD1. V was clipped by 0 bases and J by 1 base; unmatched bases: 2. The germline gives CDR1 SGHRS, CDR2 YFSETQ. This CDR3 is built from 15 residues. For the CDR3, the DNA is TGCGCCAGCAGCTTGGGACAGGGGCCGAACACTGAAGCTTTCTTT. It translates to CASSLGQGPNTEAFF.

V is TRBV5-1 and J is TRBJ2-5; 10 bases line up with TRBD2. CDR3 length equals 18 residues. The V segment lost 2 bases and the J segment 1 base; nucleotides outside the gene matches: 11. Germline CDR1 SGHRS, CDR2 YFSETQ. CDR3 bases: TGCGCCAGCAGCTTCCCTAGCGGGAGAATCCCCTCCCAAGAGACCCAGTACTTC. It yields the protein CASSFPSGRIPSQETQYF.

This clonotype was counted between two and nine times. The CDR3 sequence: CAISSEPVYEQYF. The CDR3 coding sequence is TGTGCCATTTCGTCCGAACCGGTCTACGAGCAGTACTTC. V gene TRBV10-3 combines with J gene TRBJ2-7; D not resolved. Trimming took 9 bases from V and 3 from J, leaving 15 bases between them. CDR3 length equals 13 residues. Germline loops: CDR1 ENHRY, CDR2 SYGVKD.